A single sample is the source of the 27 T cell receptor beta chains below, sequenced in a study of long-term antiretroviral therapy in people with HIV. With survey level as its setting, the immunoSEQ assay was v3.0. The data were produced by immunoSEQ multiplex PCR, yet TCRdb's version contains in-frame clones alone and is incomplete. This table holds roughly 29,000 clones, 95% found once. The input for sequencing was unsorted PBMCs, taken 5.3 years after starting antiretroviral therapy. These receptors came from a man aged 30 to 45 with HIV.

This chain uses TRBV5-4 with TRBJ2-3; 10 bases agree with TRBD2. J gave up 2 bases and V 1 base, and 4 bases lay outside the gene matches. This CDR3 spans 16 amino acids. Germline V gene data show CDR1 as SGHNT and CDR2 as YYREEE (reference sequence). The CDR3 bases are TGTGCCAGCAGCTTGCCAAGCGGGAGGGCCACAGATACGCAGTATTTT. Its protein is CASSLPSGRATDTQYF.

V usage is TRBV5-6 and J usage is TRBJ1-2, with 7 positions matching TRBD1. Germline CDR1 is SGHDT and CDR2 is YYEEEE. The V segment lost 0 bases and the J segment 6 bases; nucleotides outside the gene matches: 8. The CDR3 extends over 15 amino acids. The DNA of the CDR3 is TGTGCCAGCAGCTTGGGTACAGGGGCGGCCGATGGCTACACCTTC. Translation gives CASSLGTGAADGYTF.

In nucleotides, the CDR3 is TGTGCCAGCAGCGCTTTGGGCGGGGTGGGCAATGAGCAGTTCTTC. Translated, it gives CASSALGGVGNEQFF. The gene calls are TRBV9 and TRBJ2-1; possible D gene TRBD2, 6 bases. The CDR3 consists of 15 residues. The ends were cut back, 3 bases at V and 6 bases at J, with 16 bases in the middle. From germline, CDR1 is SGDLS and CDR2 YYNGEE.

The J gene is TRBJ2-5, the V gene TRBV7-2; D is undetermined. The germline CDR1 and CDR2 sequences are SGHTA and FQGNSA. Trimming removed 1 base from V and 1 base from J, with 7 bases in between. The CDR3 totals 14 residues. The CDR3 DNA sequence: TGTGCCAGCAGCTTAGTCTCCCGCCAAGAGACCCAGTACTTC. Translated, it gives CASSLVSRQETQYF.

The CDR3 loop is CASSPRQSGGDTQYF. CDR3 nucleotide sequence: TGTGCCAGCAGCCCCCGACAGTCTGGTGGAGATACGCAGTATTTT. V gene TRBV7-9 combines with J gene TRBJ2-3; a weak D match, TRBD1 (5 bases). Germline loops: CDR1 SEHNR, CDR2 FQNEAQ (reference sequence). Trimming shortened V by 5 bases and J by 5 bases, and 17 bases separated the two germline ends. The CDR3 runs to 15 residues.

The chain uses TRBV19 and TRBJ1-2; TRBD1 might be the D (6 bases). V lost 5 bases and J 1 base, leaving 11 bases between the germline ends. Germline V gene lookup returns CDR1 LNHDA and CDR2 SQIVND (reference sequence). The CDR3 length is 14 residues. The CDR3 region has the DNA TGTGCCAGTAGTTCGGGACAAGGTAACTATGGCTACACCTTC. It is translated as CASSSGQGNYGYTF.

V is TRBV5-4 and J is TRBJ2-1, with 7 bases identical to TRBD2. Germline V gene sequence: CDR1 SGHNT, CDR2 YYREEE (reference sequence). J lost 3 bases, V lost 1 base, and 4 bases had no gene match. The CDR3 loop spans 15 amino acids. The chain's CDR3 is CASSLLGGGYNEQFF. The CDR3, as DNA: TGTGCCAGCAGCTTGCTGGGGGGGGGCTACAATGAGCAGTTCTTC.

Written as DNA, the CDR3 is TGTGCCAGCAGCCAAGAAGGGGGCCCCCTCCACTTT. Its protein is CASSQEGGPLHF. The chain combines TRBV14 with TRBJ1-6; 7 bases align to TRBD1. V lost 0 bases to trimming and J lost 13 bases; unmatched junction nucleotides: 0. This CDR3 has 12 residues. Per the germline V gene, CDR1 is SGHDN and CDR2 is FVKESK.

The V call is TRBV7-9, the J call TRBJ1-1, with no clear D. This CDR3 has 14 amino acids. V lost 3 bases and J lost 1, with 9 bases in between. The germline V gene encodes CDR1 SEHNR and CDR2 FQNEAQ (reference sequence). This CDR3 is CASSFGGGNTEAFF. In nucleotides, the CDR3 is TGTGCCAGCAGCTTTGGCGGAGGGAACACTGAAGCTTTCTTT.

V gene TRBV7-9 combines with J gene TRBJ2-7, with D perhaps TRBD2 (5 bases). The CDR3 extends over 13 amino acids. V was cut by 5 bases and J by 1 base, with 9 bases left in between. Per the germline V gene, CDR1 is SEHNR and CDR2 is FQNEAQ (reference sequence). The CDR3 protein is CASSTGNSYEQYF. CDR3 DNA: TGTGCCAGCAGCACCGGGAATTCCTACGAGCAGTACTTC. The complete variable domain, with remaining parts taken from reference TRBV7-9 and TRBJ2-7, reads DTGVSQNPRHKITKRGQNVTFRCDPISEHNRLYWYRQTLGQGPEFLTYFQNEAQLEKSRLLSDRFSAERPKGSFSTLEIQRTEQGDSAMYLCASSTGNSYEQYFGPGTRLTVT.

The chain employs TRBV6-1 and TRBJ2-7; no definite D call. The germline CDR1 and CDR2 sequences are MNHNS and SASEGT. V was trimmed by 2 bases and J by 3 bases, leaving 5 bases between them. The CDR3 spans 12 residues. CDR3 region: CASSESSYEQYF. As DNA, the CDR3 is TGTGCCAGCAGTGAATCTAGCTACGAGCAGTACTTC.

V gene TRBV10-1 combines with J gene TRBJ2-3; no clear D gene. Per germline, CDR1 WNHNN and CDR2 SYGVQD (reference sequence). V was clipped by 6 bases and J by 6 bases, with 16 bases between them. The CDR3 is 14 amino acids. In nucleotides, the CDR3 is TGCGCCAGCAGCTCCTTGAAATCCTGGGATACGCAGTATTTT. It encodes CASSSLKSWDTQYF.

This chain links TRBV5-6 with TRBJ2-5; D call uncertain. The CDR3 is 14 amino acids. CDR1 SGHDT and CDR2 YYEEEE come from the germline V gene. The V and J ends lost 0 bases and 1 base respectively, with 7 bases between them. CDR3 residues: CASSLEWFQETQYF. In DNA form, the CDR3 reads TGTGCCAGCAGCTTGGAATGGTTCCAAGAGACCCAGTACTTC.

This chain uses TRBV9 with TRBJ1-3, with D possibly TRBD1 on 6 matching bases. The V end lost 4 bases, the J end lost 4 bases, and 15 bases lay between the germline ends. The V gene's germline CDR1 is SGDLS and CDR2 YYNGEE. This CDR3 spans 15 amino acids. The CDR3 nucleotides are TGTGCCAGCAGCCTATCAGGGGCCGTAGGAAACACCATATATTTT. Its protein product is CASSLSGAVGNTIYF. The full variable domain, its missing parts supplied by reference TRBV9 and TRBJ1-3, is DSGVTQTPKHLITATGQRVTLRCSPRSGDLSVYWYQQSLDQGLQFLIQYYNGEERAKGNILERFSAQQFPDLHSELNLSSLELGDSALYFCASSLSGAVGNTIYFGEGSWLTVV.

The chain couples TRBV12-5 to TRBJ2-7; 10 bases are shared with TRBD1. The CDR3 has 14 amino acids. CDR1 is LGHNT, CDR2 FRNRAP, per germline. With 5 bases clipped from V and 6 bases from J, the junction kept 7 bases outside the gene matches. The CDR3 nucleotides read TGTGCTAGTGGTAGCGGGACAGGGGCAAGCGAGCAGTACTTC. It translates to CASGSGTGASEQYF.

The chain recombines TRBV20-1 with TRBJ1-1, with 7 bases lining up with TRBD1. CDR1 and CDR2 from the germline V gene are DFQATT and SNEGSKA (reference sequence). CDR3 length: 11 amino acids. Trimming at V came to 5 bases and at J to 4 bases, leaving 1 base not matched to a gene. The CDR3 region has the DNA TGCAGTGCTGGGACAGCCACTGAAGCTTTCTTT. As protein: CSAGTATEAFF.

This chain joins TRBV5-5 and TRBJ2-3, with 8 bases aligning to TRBD1. Per germline, CDR1 SGHKS and CDR2 YYEKEE (reference sequence). The V and J ends lost 2 bases and 6 bases, in that order; junction bases with no gene match: 5. This CDR3 spans 14 amino acids. The CDR3 loop is CASSFDRDRDTQYF. CDR3 bases: TGTGCCAGCAGCTTCGACAGGGACAGGGATACGCAGTATTTT.

V gene TRBV6-5 combines with J gene TRBJ2-7; D is uncertain. V was pared by 6 bases and J by 1 base, with 7 bases between. The CDR3 is made up of 12 amino acids. Germline V gene lookup returns CDR1 MNHEY and CDR2 SVGAGI. The CDR3 DNA reads as TGTGCCAGCAGCCGTACTTCCTACGAGCAGTACTTC. Its protein product is CASSRTSYEQYF.

V gene TRBV27 combines with J gene TRBJ1-2; no definite D call. This CDR3 is 14 amino acids long. Trimming cost V 3 bases and J 3 bases, with 11 bases left between them. CDR1 and CDR2 (germline): MNHEY, SMNVEV (reference sequence). The CDR3 DNA reads as TGTGCCAGCAGTTTCTTGCCAGCCGACTATGGCTACACCTTC. Translated, it gives CASSFLPADYGYTF.

This chain uses TRBV6-5 with TRBJ2-5, with a possible D match to TRBD2 (7 bases). Per the germline V gene, CDR1 is MNHEY and CDR2 is SVGAGI. Deletions cut 5 bases from V and 1 base from J, with 14 bases between. The CDR3 sequence is 15 residues long. The CDR3 is CASSRRGGAQETQYF. CDR3 nucleotides: TGTGCCAGCAGTCGAAGGGGGGGGGCCCAAGAGACCCAGTACTTC.

V usage is TRBV30 and J usage is TRBJ2-2; 9 positions match TRBD1. Germline CDR1 and CDR2: GTSNPN and SVGIG (reference sequence). V shed 5 bases and J 5 bases; nucleotides not matched to a gene: 6. CDR3 length: 14 amino acids. CDR3 sequence (DNA): TGTGCCTGGGACCCGGGACAGGGAACCGGGGAGCTGTTTTTT. Amino acid sequence: CAWDPGQGTGELFF.

The chain uses TRBV5-6 and TRBJ2-5, with a possible D match to TRBD2 (5 bases). Germline V lookup: CDR1 SGHDT, CDR2 YYEEEE. Trimming removed 3 bases from V and 4 bases from J, with 13 bases in between. The CDR3 length is 14 residues. Written as DNA, the CDR3 is TGTGCCAGCAGCTCACTTACGGCGGGAGAGACCCAGTACTTC. Its protein product is CASSSLTAGETQYF.

This chain uses TRBV4-3 with TRBJ1-4; possibly TRBD1 for D (5 bases). Trimming stripped 5 bases from V and 2 bases from J, with 12 bases between. The CDR3 is made up of 15 amino acids. Germline CDR1 is LGHNA and CDR2 is YSLEER. CDR3 in DNA: TGCGCCAGCAGCACACTGGGGGGGACTAATGAAAAACTGTTTTTT. It is translated as CASSTLGGTNEKLFF.

CDR3: CASSEQAGSTGELFF. CDR3 DNA sequence: TGTGCCAGCAGTGAACAGGCGGGGAGCACCGGGGAGCTGTTTTTT. The rearrangement uses TRBV6-1 and TRBJ2-2, with TRBD2 as a possible D gene (6 bases). Germline loops: CDR1 MNHNS, CDR2 SASEGT. This CDR3 has 15 residues. Trimming took 2 bases from V and 4 from J, leaving 11 bases between them.

The chain is built from TRBV4-1 and TRBJ1-2; D might be TRBD1 (5 bases). This CDR3 is 16 amino acids long. The germline gives CDR1 MGHRA, CDR2 YSYEKL. Trimming removed 0 bases at V and 4 bases at J, with 15 bases between. Here the CDR3 DNA reads TGCGCCAGCAGCCAAGATCGGGGCCGCACCATCTATGGCTACACCTTC. Translating it yields CASSQDRGRTIYGYTF.

This chain links TRBV19 with TRBJ2-6; 10 bases are a match to TRBD2. V shed 4 bases, J shed 3 bases, and the junction held 6 bases outside the gene matches. The CDR3 contains 17 residues. The V gene's germline CDR1 is LNHDA and CDR2 SQIVND (reference sequence). Written as DNA, the CDR3 is TGTGCCAGTAGTAGGTCTAGCGGGGGTTATGGGGCCAACGTCCTGACTTTC. This sequence encodes CASSRSSGGYGANVLTF. Combining the CDR3 with reference TRBV19 and TRBJ2-6 gives the whole variable domain DGGITQSPKYLFRKEGQNVTLSCEQNLNHDAMYWYRQDPGQGLRLIYYSQIVNDFQKGDIAEGYSVSREKKESFPLTVTSAQKNPTAFYLCASSRSSGGYGANVLTFGAGSRLTVL.

V is TRBV29-1 and J is TRBJ2-2; 11 nucleotides align to TRBD2. V dropped 4 bases and J dropped 3; count of bases not matched to a gene: 10. CDR3 length equals 17 residues. Germline CDR1 is SQVTM and CDR2 is ANQGSEA. CDR3 protein: CSVGGVLAGAYTGELFF. Here the CDR3 DNA reads TGCAGCGTTGGCGGGGTACTAGCGGGAGCTTACACCGGGGAGCTGTTTTTT.